This TCR beta chain stems from a study of response to subunit inactivated influenza vaccine. CDR3 length: 16 amino acids. CDR1 is SGHTA and CDR2 is FQGNSA in the germline V gene. V was pared by 0 bases and J by 9 bases, with 7 bases of the junction left unmatched. This clonotype was seen a few times. TCRdb re-analysed the RT-PCR reads in MiXCR, keeping a single row per CDR3 protein. Of about 780,000 distinct CDR3 sequences in the sample, around 18% were seen once. This rearrangement joins TRBV7-2 to TRBJ2-1; 11 bases are a match to TRBD2. The origin of this receptor is a man in his fifties who received an inactivated influenza vaccine. The starting material was PBMCs from blood, obtained around 5 days after vaccination. The CDR3: CASSLAVAGGLGEQFF. In DNA, the CDR3 is TGTGCCAGCAGCTTAGCGGTAGCGGGGGGGCTAGGTGAGCAGTTCTTC.